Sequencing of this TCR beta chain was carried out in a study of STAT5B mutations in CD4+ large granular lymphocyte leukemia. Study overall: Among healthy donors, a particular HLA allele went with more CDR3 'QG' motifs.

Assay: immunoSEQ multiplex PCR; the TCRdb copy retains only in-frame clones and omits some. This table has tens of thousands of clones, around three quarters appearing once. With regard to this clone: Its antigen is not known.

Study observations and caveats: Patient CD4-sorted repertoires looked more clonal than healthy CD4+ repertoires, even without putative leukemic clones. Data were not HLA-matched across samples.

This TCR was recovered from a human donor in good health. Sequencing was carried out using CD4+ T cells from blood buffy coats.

As DNA, the CDR3 is TGTGCCAGCAGCCGGAGACAGGTTCCCTACGAGCAGTACTTC. This gives the protein CASSRRQVPYEQYF. This chain joins TRBV27 and TRBJ2-7; D perhaps matches TRBD1 (6 bases). Per germline, CDR1 MNHEY and CDR2 SMNVEV (reference sequence). V gave up 6 bases and J gave up 2 bases, with 14 bases separating them. This CDR3 has 14 residues.